Detailed here is one T cell receptor (beta chain). What it recognizes is unknown. The data were taken from a study of persistence of HIV-infected CD4 T cells. Study-wide findings and caveats: Degenerate expanded CDR3beta sequences were enriched among CMV- and Gag-responding cells.

The libraries were made with immunoSEQ version 4 in survey mode. Some clones are missing from TCRdb's copy, which holds only in-frame ones; the method was immunoSEQ multiplex PCR. The sample lists 30,000 to 45,000 clones; 87% were seen once. V dropped 3 bases and J dropped 8; count of bases not matched to a gene: 8. Germline V lookup: CDR1 MNHNS, CDR2 SASEGT. This CDR3 is built from 15 residues. This nonspecific control used anti-CD3/anti-CD28 bead stimulation of CD4+ T cells. Sorting selected CD4+ T cells upregulating both CD40 ligand and CD69. Sequenced here: CD4+ T cells sorted from PBMCs after approximately 19-hour stimulation, sampled from a patient who received antiretroviral therapy. The source of this sequence is an adult man with HIV who was CMV-seropositive. The rearrangement uses TRBV6-1 and TRBJ2-2, with 8 bases that match TRBD1. The CDR3 DNA sequence: TGTGCCAGCAGTGAGCGAGACAGGGGAAAAGGGGAGCTGTTTTTT. Translation: CASSERDRGKGELFF.